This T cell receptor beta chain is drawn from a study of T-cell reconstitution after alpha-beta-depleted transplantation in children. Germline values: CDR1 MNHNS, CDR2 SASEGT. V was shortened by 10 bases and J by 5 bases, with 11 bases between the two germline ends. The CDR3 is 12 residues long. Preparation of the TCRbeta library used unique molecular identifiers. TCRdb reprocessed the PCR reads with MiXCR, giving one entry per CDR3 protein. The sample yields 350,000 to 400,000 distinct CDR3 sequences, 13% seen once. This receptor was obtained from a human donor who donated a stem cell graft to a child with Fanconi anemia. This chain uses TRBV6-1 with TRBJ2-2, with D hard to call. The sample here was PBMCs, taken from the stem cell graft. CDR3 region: CAIPLITGELFF. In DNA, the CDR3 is TGTGCCATTCCATTAATAACCGGGGAGCTGTTTTTT.